This entry lists 5 T cell receptor beta chains sequenced from one sample in a study of early T cells in non-severe SARS-CoV-2 infection. TCRdb redid the calling of the 5' RACE reads with MiXCR, one entry per CDR3 protein. The table lists over 95,000 distinct CDR3 sequences, roughly 17% of them singletons. The sample was whole blood. The source of these receptors is an adult who was a healthcare worker with PCR-confirmed SARS-CoV-2 infection or an uninfected control (not recorded which).

This clonotype showed up just a few times. The genes are TRBV20-1 and TRBJ2-5; D gene unclear. V was cut by 0 bases and J by 4 bases, with 12 bases left in between. The CDR3 covers 14 residues. CDR1 DFQATT and CDR2 SNEGSKA come from the germline V gene (reference sequence). CDR3 sequence reads: CSARDITRGETQYF. DNA of the CDR3: TGCAGTGCTAGAGATATAACGAGAGGAGAGACCCAGTACTTC.

The genes are TRBV7-2 and TRBJ2-1; 9 bases are a match to TRBD1. V dropped 1 base and J dropped 8; count of bases not matched to a gene: 6. CDR1 is SGHTA and CDR2 is FQGNSA in the germline V gene. The CDR3 covers 15 residues. CDR3 sequence (DNA): TGTGCCAGCAGCTTAGGACAGGGGGTAAGGTATGAGCAGTTCTTC. Protein: CASSLGQGVRYEQFF. The full variable domain, in which reference TRBV7-2 and TRBJ2-1 provide the parts outside the CDR3, is GAGVSQSPSNKVTEKGKDVELRCDPISGHTALYWYRQSLGQGLEFLIYFQGNSAPDKSGLPSDRFSAERTGGSVSTLTIQRTQQEDSAVYLCASSLGQGVRYEQFFGPGTRLTVL.

This chain joins TRBV10-1 and TRBJ1-5, with D maybe TRBD1 (5 bases). The V and J ends lost 5 bases and 3 bases respectively, with 14 bases between them. This CDR3 has 15 residues. Germline V lookup: CDR1 WNHNN, CDR2 SYGVQD (reference sequence). The CDR3 is CASSSQGNNNQPQHF. The DNA for the CDR3 is TGCGCCAGCAGTTCGCAGGGAAATAACAATCAGCCCCAGCATTTT.

This clonotype occurred many times. This chain connects TRBV19 to TRBJ2-2; D might be TRBD2 (5 bases). V lost 6 bases, J lost 6 bases, and 17 bases lay in between. The CDR3 is 15 residues long. CDR1 is LNHDA and CDR2 is SQIVND in the germline V gene (reference sequence). The CDR3 region is CASSTTAGRPGELFF. The DNA of the CDR3 is TGTGCCAGTAGCACAACGGCGGGCAGGCCCGGGGAGCTGTTTTTT.

The chain employs TRBV25-1 and TRBJ2-7, with TRBD1 as a possible D gene (5 bases). V dropped 8 bases and J dropped 0 bases, with 5 bases sitting between them. The CDR3 is 11 residues long. Germline assignment: CDR1 MGHDK and CDR2 SYGVNS. CDR3 amino acids: CASGHSYEQYF. The CDR3 nucleotides are TGTGCCAGCGGACACTCCTACGAGCAGTACTTC.